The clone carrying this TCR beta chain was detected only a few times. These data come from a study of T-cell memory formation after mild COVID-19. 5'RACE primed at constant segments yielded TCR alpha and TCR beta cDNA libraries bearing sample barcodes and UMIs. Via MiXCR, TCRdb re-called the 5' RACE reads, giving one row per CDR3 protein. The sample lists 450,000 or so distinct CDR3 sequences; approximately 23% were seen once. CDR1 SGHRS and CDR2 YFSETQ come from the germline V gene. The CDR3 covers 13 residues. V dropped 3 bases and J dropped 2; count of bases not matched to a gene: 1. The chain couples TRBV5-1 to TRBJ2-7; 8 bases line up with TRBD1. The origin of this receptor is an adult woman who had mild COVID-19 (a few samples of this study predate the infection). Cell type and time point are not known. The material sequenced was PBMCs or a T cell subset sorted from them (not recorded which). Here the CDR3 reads CASSWGQAYEQYF. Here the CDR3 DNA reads TGCGCCAGCAGCTGGGGACAGGCCTACGAGCAGTACTTC.